The present T cell receptor (beta chain) was sequenced within a study of CXCR3-negative and CXCR3-positive naive CD8 T cells. The CDR3 is made up of 14 amino acids. Germline V gene sequence: CDR1 SGHNT, CDR2 YENEEA. Study-level findings and limits: CXCR3 levels fell partly with cryopreservation; most assays relied on fresh PBMCs. Naive CXCR3-positive and CXCR3-negative cells shared TRBV-TRBJ usage; memory cells diverged. For CXCR3-positive naive cells, TRB CDR3s were more hydrophobic than those of CXCR3-negative naive cells.

cDNA libraries for TRB were generated by 5' RACE incorporating UMI labels. One entry per CDR3 protein, without DNA, is what TCRdb gives after re-calling the 5' RACE reads. This listing includes tens of thousands of distinct CDR3 sequences. Concerning this clonotype: No antigen is known for it.

Sorting yielded triplicates of 300,000 cells for each CD8+ T cell subset. Naive CD8+ T cells carried a CD45RO-CCR7+CD27+CD95- phenotype. This chain links TRBV11-3 with TRBJ2-2. Input material: naive CXCR3+ CD8+ T cells from blood. Subset given: CD45RO-CCR7+CD27+CD95- naive CD8+ T cells expressing CXCR3 (TNR3+). The clonotype originates from a human donor in good health. Some clones in this sample may be carry-over from other donors' samples. The CDR3 protein is CASSLDMNTGELFF.